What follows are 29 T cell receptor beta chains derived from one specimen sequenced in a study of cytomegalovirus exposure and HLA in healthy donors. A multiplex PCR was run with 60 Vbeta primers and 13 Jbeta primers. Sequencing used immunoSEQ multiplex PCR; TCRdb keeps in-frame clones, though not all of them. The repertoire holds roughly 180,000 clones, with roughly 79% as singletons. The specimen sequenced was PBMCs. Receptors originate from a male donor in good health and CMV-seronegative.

The CDR3: CASSQDGYEQYF. The CDR3 DNA reads TGCGCCAGCAGCCAAGACGGCTACGAGCAGTACTTC. The chain uses TRBV4-3 and TRBJ2-7; D gene ambiguous. In germline, CDR1 is LGHNA, CDR2 YSLEER. The CDR3 consists of 12 residues. Trimming took off 0 bases at V and 3 bases at J, with 3 bases between the two ends.

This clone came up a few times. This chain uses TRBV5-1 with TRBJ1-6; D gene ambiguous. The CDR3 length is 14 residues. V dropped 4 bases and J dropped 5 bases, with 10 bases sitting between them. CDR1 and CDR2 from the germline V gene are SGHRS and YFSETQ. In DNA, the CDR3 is TGCGCCAGCAGCCCCGCGGAACATAATTCACCCCTCCACTTT. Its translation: CASSPAEHNSPLHF.

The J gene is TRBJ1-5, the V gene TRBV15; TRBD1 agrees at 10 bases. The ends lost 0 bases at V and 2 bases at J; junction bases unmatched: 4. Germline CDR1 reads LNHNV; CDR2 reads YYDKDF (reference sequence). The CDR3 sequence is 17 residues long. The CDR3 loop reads CATSRDSGTGGNQPQHF. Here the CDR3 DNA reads TGTGCCACCAGCAGAGATTCGGGGACAGGGGGCAATCAGCCCCAGCATTTT.

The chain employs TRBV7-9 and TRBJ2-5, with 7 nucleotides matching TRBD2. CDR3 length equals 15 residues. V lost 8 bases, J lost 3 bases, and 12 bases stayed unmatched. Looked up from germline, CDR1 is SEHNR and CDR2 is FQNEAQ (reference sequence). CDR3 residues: CASAPRGEIEETQYF. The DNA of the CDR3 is TGTGCCAGCGCACCACGGGGGGAGATAGAAGAGACCCAGTACTTC.

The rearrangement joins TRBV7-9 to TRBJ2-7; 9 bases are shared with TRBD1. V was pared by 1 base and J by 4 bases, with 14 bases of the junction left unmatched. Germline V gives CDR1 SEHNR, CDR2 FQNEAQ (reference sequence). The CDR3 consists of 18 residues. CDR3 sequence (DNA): TGTGCCAGCAGCTTAGTAAACCCCTTACAGGGGGCGAGGTACGAGCAGTACTTC. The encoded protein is CASSLVNPLQGARYEQYF.

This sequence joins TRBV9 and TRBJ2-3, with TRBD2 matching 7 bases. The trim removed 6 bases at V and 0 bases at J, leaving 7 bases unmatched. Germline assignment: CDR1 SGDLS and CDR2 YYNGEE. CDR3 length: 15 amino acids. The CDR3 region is CASNNRGESTDTQYF. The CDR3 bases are TGTGCCAGCAACAACCGGGGGGAAAGCACAGATACGCAGTATTTT.

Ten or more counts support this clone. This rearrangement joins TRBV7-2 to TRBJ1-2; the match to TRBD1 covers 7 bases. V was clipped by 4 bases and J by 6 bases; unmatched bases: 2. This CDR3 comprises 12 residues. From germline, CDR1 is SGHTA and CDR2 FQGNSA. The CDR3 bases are TGTGCCAGCAGCTCGGGACAGCATGGCTACACCTTC. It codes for CASSSGQHGYTF.

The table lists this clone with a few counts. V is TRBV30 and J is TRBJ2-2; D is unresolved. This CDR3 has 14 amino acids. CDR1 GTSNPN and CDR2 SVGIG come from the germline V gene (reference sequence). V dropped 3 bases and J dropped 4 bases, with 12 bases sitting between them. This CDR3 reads CAWRVAGATGELFF. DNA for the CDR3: TGTGCCTGGAGAGTGGCAGGCGCCACCGGGGAGCTGTTTTTT.

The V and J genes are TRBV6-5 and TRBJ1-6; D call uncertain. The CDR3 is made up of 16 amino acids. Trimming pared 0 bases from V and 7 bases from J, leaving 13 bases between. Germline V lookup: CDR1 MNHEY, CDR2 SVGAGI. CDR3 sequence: CASSYSNPVLNSPLHF. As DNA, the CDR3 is TGTGCCAGCAGTTACTCGAATCCAGTGTTGAATTCACCCCTCCACTTT.

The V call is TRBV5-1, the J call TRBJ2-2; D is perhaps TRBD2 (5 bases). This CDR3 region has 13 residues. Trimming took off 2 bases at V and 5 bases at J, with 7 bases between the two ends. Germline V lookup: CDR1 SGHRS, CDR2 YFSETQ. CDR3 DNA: TGCGCCAGCAGCTTCGAGGGTACCGGGGAGCTGTTTTTT. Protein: CASSFEGTGELFF. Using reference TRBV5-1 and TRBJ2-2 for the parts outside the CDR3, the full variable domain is KAGVTQTPRYLIKTRGQQVTLSCSPISGHRSVSWYQQTPGQGLQFLFEYFSETQRNKGNFPGRFSGRQFSNSRSEMNVSTLELGDSALYLCASSFEGTGELFFGEGSRLTVL.

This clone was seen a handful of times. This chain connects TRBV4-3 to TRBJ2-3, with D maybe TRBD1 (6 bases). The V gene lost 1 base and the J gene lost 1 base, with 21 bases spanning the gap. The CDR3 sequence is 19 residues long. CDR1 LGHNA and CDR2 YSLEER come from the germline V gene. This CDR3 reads CASSQVSVRTGTGTDTQYF. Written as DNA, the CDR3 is TGCGCCAGCAGCCAAGTCTCCGTAAGAACAGGGACCGGCACAGATACGCAGTATTTT.

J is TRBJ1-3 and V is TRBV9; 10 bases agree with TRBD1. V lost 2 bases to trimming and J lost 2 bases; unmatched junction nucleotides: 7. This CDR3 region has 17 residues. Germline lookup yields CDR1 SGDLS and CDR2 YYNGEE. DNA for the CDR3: TGTGCCAGCAGCGTCCGGACCGGGACAGGGGCTGGAAACACCATATATTTT. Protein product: CASSVRTGTGAGNTIYF. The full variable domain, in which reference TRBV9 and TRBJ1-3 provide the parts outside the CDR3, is DSGVTQTPKHLITATGQRVTLRCSPRSGDLSVYWYQQSLDQGLQFLIQYYNGEERAKGNILERFSAQQFPDLHSELNLSSLELGDSALYFCASSVRTGTGAGNTIYFGEGSWLTVV.

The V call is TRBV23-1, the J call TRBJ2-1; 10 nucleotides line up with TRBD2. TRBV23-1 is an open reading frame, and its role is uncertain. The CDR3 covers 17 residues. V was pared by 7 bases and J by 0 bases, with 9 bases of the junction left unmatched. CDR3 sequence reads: CASKASGGISSYNEQFF. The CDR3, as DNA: TGCGCCAGCAAGGCTAGCGGGGGTATAAGCTCCTACAATGAGCAGTTCTTC.

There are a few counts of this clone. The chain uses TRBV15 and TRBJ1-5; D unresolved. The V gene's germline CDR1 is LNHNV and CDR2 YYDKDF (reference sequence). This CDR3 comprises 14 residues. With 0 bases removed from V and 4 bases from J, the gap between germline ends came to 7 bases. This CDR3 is CATSRDTMNQPQHF. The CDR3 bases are TGTGCCACCAGCAGAGATACAATGAATCAGCCCCAGCATTTT.

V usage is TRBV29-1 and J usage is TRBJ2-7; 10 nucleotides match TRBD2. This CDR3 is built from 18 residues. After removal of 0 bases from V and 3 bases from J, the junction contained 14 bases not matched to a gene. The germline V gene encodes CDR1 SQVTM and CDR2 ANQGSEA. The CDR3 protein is CSVEEGGPGLAEVYEQYF. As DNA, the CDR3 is TGCAGCGTTGAAGAGGGTGGGCCCGGACTAGCGGAGGTCTACGAGCAGTACTTC.

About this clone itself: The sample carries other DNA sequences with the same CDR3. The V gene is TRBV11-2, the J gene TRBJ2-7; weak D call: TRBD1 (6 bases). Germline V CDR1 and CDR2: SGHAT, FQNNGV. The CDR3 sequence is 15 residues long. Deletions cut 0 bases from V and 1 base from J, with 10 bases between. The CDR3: CASSLEGRGSYEQYF. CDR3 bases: TGTGCCAGCAGCTTAGAAGGCAGGGGATCCTACGAGCAGTACTTC.

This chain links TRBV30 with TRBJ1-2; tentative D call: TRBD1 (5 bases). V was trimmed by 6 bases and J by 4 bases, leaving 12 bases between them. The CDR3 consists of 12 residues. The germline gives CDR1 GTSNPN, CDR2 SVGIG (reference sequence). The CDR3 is CACISDSYGYTF. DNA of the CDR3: TGTGCCTGTATCTCCGACAGCTATGGCTACACCTTC.

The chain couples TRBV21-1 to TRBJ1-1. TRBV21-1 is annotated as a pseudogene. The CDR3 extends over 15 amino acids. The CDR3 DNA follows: TGTGCCAGCAGCAAAGGTAGGAGTGGGAACACTGAAGCTTTCTTT. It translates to CASSKGRSGNTEAFF.

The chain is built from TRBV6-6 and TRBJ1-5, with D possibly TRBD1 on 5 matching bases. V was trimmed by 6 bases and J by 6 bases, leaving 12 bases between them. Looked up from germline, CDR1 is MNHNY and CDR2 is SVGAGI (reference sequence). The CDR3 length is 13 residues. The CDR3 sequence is CASRVGRGQPQHF. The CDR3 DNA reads TGTGCCAGCAGGGTAGGGAGGGGTCAGCCCCAGCATTTT.

In nucleotides, the CDR3 is TGTGCCATCAGTGAGTCCCCCCCGGGAGCGGGGGCGAGCGAAGATACGCAGTATTTT. Its translation: CAISESPPGAGASEDTQYF. The rearrangement joins TRBV10-3 to TRBJ2-3; 8 nucleotides align to TRBD2. Germline assignment: CDR1 ENHRY and CDR2 SYGVKD. V lost 0 bases to trimming and J lost 5 bases; unmatched junction nucleotides: 16. The CDR3 contains 19 residues.

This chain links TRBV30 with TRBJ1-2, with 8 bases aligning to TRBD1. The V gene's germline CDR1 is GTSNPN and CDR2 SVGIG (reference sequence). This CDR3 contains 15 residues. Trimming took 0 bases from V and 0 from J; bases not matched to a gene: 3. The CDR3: CAWSVQGEANYGYTF. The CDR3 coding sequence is TGTGCCTGGAGTGTACAGGGGGAAGCTAACTATGGCTACACCTTC.

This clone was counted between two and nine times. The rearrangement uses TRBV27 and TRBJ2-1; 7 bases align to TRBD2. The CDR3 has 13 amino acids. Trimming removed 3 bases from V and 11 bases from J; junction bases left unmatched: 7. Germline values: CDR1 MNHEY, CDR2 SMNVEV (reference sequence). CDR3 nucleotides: TGTGCCAGCAGTTTGCTAGCGGAGGATCAGCAGTTCTTC. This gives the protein CASSLLAEDQQFF.

The CDR3 nucleotides read TGTGCCAGCAGCTTCGGGACAGGCTATAATCAGCCCCAGCATTTT. Translating it yields CASSFGTGYNQPQHF. The chain links TRBV13 to TRBJ1-5; 8 bases fit TRBD1. This CDR3 is 15 amino acids long. The J segment lost 4 bases and the V segment lost 3 bases, leaving 5 bases of the junction unmatched. The germline V gene encodes CDR1 PRHDT and CDR2 FYEKMQ (reference sequence).

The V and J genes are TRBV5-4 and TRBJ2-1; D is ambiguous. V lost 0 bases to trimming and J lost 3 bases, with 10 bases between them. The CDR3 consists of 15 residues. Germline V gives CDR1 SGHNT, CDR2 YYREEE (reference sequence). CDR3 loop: CASSLGVGNYNEQFF. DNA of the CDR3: TGTGCCAGCAGCTTGGGGGTGGGCAACTACAATGAGCAGTTCTTC.

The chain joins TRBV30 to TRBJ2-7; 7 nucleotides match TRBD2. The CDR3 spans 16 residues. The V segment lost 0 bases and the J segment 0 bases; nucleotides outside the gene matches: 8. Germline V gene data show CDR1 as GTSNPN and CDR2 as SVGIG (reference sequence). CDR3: CAWSVPGLSSSYEQYF. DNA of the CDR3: TGTGCCTGGAGTGTACCGGGACTATCCAGCTCCTACGAGCAGTACTTC.

Written as DNA, the CDR3 is TGCGCCAGCAGCTGGAGGCGGTTGGGGGAGCAGTTCTTC. It encodes CASSWRRLGEQFF. This chain links TRBV5-1 with TRBJ2-1, with D tentatively TRBD2 (5 bases). CDR3 size: 13 residues. Germline CDR1 is SGHRS and CDR2 is YFSETQ. With 3 bases removed from V and 10 bases from J, the gap between germline ends came to 14 bases.

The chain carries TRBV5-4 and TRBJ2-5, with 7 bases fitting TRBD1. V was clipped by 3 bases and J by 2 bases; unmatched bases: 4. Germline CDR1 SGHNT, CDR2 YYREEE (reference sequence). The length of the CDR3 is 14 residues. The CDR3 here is CASSWKTGQETQYF. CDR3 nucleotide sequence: TGTGCCAGCAGCTGGAAGACAGGGCAAGAGACCCAGTACTTC.

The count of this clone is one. The CDR3 nucleotides read TGCGCCAGCAGCTTGGCTCAGGGGGTCACTGAAGCTTTCTTT. It yields the protein CASSLAQGVTEAFF. The V call is TRBV5-1, the J call TRBJ1-1; 7 bases fit TRBD1. The CDR3 is 14 amino acids. Germline assignment: CDR1 SGHRS and CDR2 YFSETQ. Unmatched junction bases numbered 3, after V lost 0 bases and J lost 4 bases.

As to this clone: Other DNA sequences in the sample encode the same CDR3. The CDR3 nucleotides are TGTGCCAGCAGCTTACGGGGCAATCAGCCCCAGCATTTT. Its translation is CASSLRGNQPQHF. The chain links TRBV7-6 to TRBJ1-5; the D is unclear. CDR3 size: 13 residues. Germline loops: CDR1 SGHVS, CDR2 FNYEAQ. Deletions cut 2 bases from V and 2 bases from J, with 4 bases between.